This T cell receptor (beta chain) was identified during a study of cytomegalovirus exposure and HLA in healthy donors (dated by TCRdb to about 2017). About the investigation overall: According to an earlier analysis of around 600 of the donors, about 180 million T cells yielded 100 million or so unique TCR beta sequences and about 280 Gb of sequence data. A later genetic analysis used genome-wide SNP genotypes for about three fifths of the 666 donors, treating that subset as a discovery cohort. The genetic ancestry cluster associated with self-reported Caucasian donors included roughly four fifths of the approximately 400 genotyped donors. HLA typing included class I and class II loci at four-digit resolution. An early release covering about 600 HLA-typed donors comprised approximately 300 gigabases of sequencing data and 85 million to 100 million unique TCR sequences. An earlier analysis of 587 of the donors used high-throughput TCR beta sequencing to judge whether each TCR beta V gene segment behaved as functional or pseudogenic. Typing coverage differed by locus: A, B, C, DRB1 and DQB1 were typed in roughly 620-640 donors, DQA1 in 500 to 550, DPA1 in around 610, and DPB1 in around 490. Alongside the repertoire data, information on donor age, sex, ethnicity and CMV serostatus was compiled. Across approximately 400 genotyped donors of the cohort, an average of roughly 200,000 unique TCR beta nucleotide sequences per donor were sequenced, and roughly 17% of those sequences were non-productive. High-throughput TCR immunosequencing, statistical association of individual TCRs with disease status, and machine learning were combined to predict cytomegalovirus infection status. All discovery cohort repertoires had been generated on a single sequencing platform. A separate validation cohort of approximately 130 different subjects was used in addition to the 666-subject first cohort. About five DR-DQ haplotypes were treated as single units for association and clustering because of strong linkage in the cohort. To study patterns of TCR occurrence, a later analysis re-analyzed previously published TCR beta repertoires from 600 to 750 donors and added high-resolution HLA genotyping. The study was designed to test whether signatures of past pathogen exposure could be identified by cataloging public T cell receptors. The study profiled the T cell repertoires of fewer than 850 subjects by immunosequencing and related them to cytomegalovirus serostatus. Rather than using new phenotypic data, the later analysis identified candidate immune exposures from TCR beta sequences and from how often those sequences occurred across donors.

With regard to this clone: Its antigen is not yet known. Its ends do not fully match the called genes, so a read error is possible.

Libraries were made using the immunoSEQ multiplex PCR assay. The multiplex PCR relied on a mix of 60 forward primers for TCR Vbeta segments and 13 reverse primers for TCR Jbeta segments. Amplification of the CDR3 region of rearranged TCR beta genes was performed with a multiplex PCR assay on genomic DNA. Amplified TCR beta libraries were sequenced as 87-base-pair reads on the Illumina HiSeq System. As for the original processing: A later analysis tallied approximately 87 million unique TCR beta chains across the 700 or so repertoires, and about 10 million of those chains were shared by two or more donors. Raw reads were error-corrected and collapsed into unique sequences by a nearest-neighbor algorithm in which closely related sequences were merged to remove PCR and sequencing errors. V, D and J gene segments were assigned by aligning CDR3 sequences to IMGT reference sequences. Each retained sequence needed at least a six-nucleotide match to both a V gene segment and a J gene segment. A rearrangement was called productive if the CDR3 had no stop codons and remained in frame with V and J, and every other rearrangement was called non-productive. Following IMGT convention, CDR3 was defined as the stretch from the second conserved V-encoded cysteine up to the conserved J-encoded phenylalanine. Sequences without an unambiguous match to a single V gene segment were excluded from the earlier analysis of a few hundred of the donors. In an earlier analysis of a few hundred of the donors, a V segment was called functional when productive rearrangements were above 56.7%, and segregating when the standard deviation between donors exceeded 5%. A statistical classification framework was developed to diagnose cytomegalovirus status using the catalog of TCR beta chain sequences. In a later analysis, TCR nucleotide sequences were compared against IMGT/GENE-DB human TR gene sequences so that V and J genes could be assigned. A later analysis assigned CDR3 sequences and most-parsimonious VDJ recombination scenarios with the TCRdist pipeline. In a later analysis, each TCR beta chain was defined by its CDR3 amino acid sequence together with its V-gene family, and reads lacking a unique V-gene family were excluded. To address suspected cross-contamination and a sequencing artifact, a later analysis removed 450 to 700 highly shared, low-generation-probability nucleotide sequences. In a later analysis, a clonal expansion index for each public chain was calculated from normalized within-repertoire ranks of inferred template counts. Generation probabilities in a later analysis came from a VDJ recombination model fitted to out-of-frame rearrangements, and those results were checked against IGoR. In a later analysis, TCR-TCR, TCR-HLA and TCR-CMV co-occurrence was scored with hypergeometric tests, and a repertoire-size bias correction was applied to TCR pairs. To estimate false discovery rates, a later analysis permuted the HLA or CMV assignments 20 times. A later analysis grouped co-occurring TCRs with DBSCAN, adding TCRdist sequence similarity when clustering within HLA-allele-positive subsets. Co-occurrence clustering excluded repertoires with fewer than 30,000 or more than 120,000 public chains, plus five with anomalous nucleotide sharing. This immuneACCESS table, as held by TCRdb, lists in-frame sequences with V and J called but not all clones. Of the missing ones, under half trace to an unresolved V gene in checked studies; the others have no known cause. The D gene and trimming were derived from the DNA, and the V and J assignments and clone size from that table. The sample profile shows about 170,000 clones; 80% to 90% of them were found once. The ten largest account for 2.4% of the sample.

The cohort comprised around 700 healthy bone marrow donors. Cohort members were all nominally healthy when sampled, although unrecorded immune exposures were likely present. The donor was CMV seronegative and belonged to the group of 352 seronegative cohort members. Every donor gave a peripheral blood sample, and the peripheral blood mononuclear cells from that sample were used for TCR beta sequencing. The Qiagen DNeasy Blood Extraction Kit was used to extract genomic DNA from the blood cell samples. Overall results and qualifications from the work: Immune exposure information for the cohort was limited to CMV serostatus. A later analysis found that most CMV-associated TCR beta chains appeared HLA-restricted, with HLA associations seemingly driven largely by CMV exposure. Cytomegalovirus status was reported to be diagnosed by the classifier with high specificity and sensitivity in both the original and validation cohorts. In the study, approximately 160 TCR beta chains were listed as associated with cytomegalovirus. Because HLA typing was unavailable for some donors at each locus, only the typed subset was used in association tests. Across donors, most TCR sequences were observed very rarely, whereas some public TCRs were present in many individuals. A cluster of highly shared sequence variants was judged likely to be a technical artifact of the sequencing pipeline. Assigning TCR associations to individual alleles was difficult when HLA alleles, especially DR and DQ, strongly co-occurred. The authors suggested that the approach could potentially be extended to other disease states and immunological phenotypes. A later analysis associated 16,951 TCR beta sequences with specific HLA alleles at a false discovery rate of 0.05. Broadly in line with IMGT annotations, most TCR beta V segments showed up in productive rearrangements about 87% or about 30% of the time in an earlier analysis of roughly 590 of the donors. A further reported finding was that TCR beta sequences accurately predicted the HLA-A and HLA-B alleles for most subjects in the first cohort. In vitro tests confirmed that a few of the cytomegalovirus-associated TCR beta chains recognize cytomegalovirus antigens. Several of the top co-occurrence clusters appeared to be linked to parvovirus B19, influenza, CMV and Epstein-Barr virus, according to a later analysis. This cohort had only TCR beta chains sequenced, and the lack of alpha or paired-chain data limited which features could be detected. A later genetic analysis associated a missense DCLRE1C variant with V-gene and J-gene trimming of TCR beta chains, and an independent cohort replicated the association. Compared with equally common non-associated chains, HLA-associated TCR beta chains in a later analysis were more clonally expanded and had lower generation probabilities. Presence/absence analyses assumed roughly uniform sequencing depth across donors, an assumption that may not hold. Because the 87-base-pair reads could not distinguish some IMGT-functional V segments, including TRBV6-2 and TRBV6-3, those segments were excluded. Correlated functional status among segregating V segments might reflect linkage disequilibrium, but an unknown experimental factor could not be ruled out. In a later analysis, the rate of TCR association differed among HLA loci, with DRB1 alleles having the most associated TCRs and HLA-C alleles having the fewest. According to a later genetic analysis, donors in an Asian-associated ancestry cluster had fewer N-insertions in productive TCRs than the approximately 630-donor mean. The earlier analysis of approximately 540 of the donors excluded fewer than 20 rarely observed V segments, including chromosome 9 orphons, because counts were too low.

The germline V gene (reference sequence) yields SSHAT for CDR1 and FNYEAQ for CDR2. The CDR3 starts with the cysteine, ends with the phenylalanine, and has 15 residues. Only the CDR3 part of the read is kept: 45 bases, read in frame from the first base. The chain is encoded by TRBV7-7 joined to TRBJ1-3; the D gene lacks a confident call. The source material was PBMCs. The TCR originated in a male donor in good health and CMV-seronegative. The nucleotides are TGTGCTAGCAGCTTAGGGCCGGGAACTGGAAACACCATATATTTT. It is translated as CASSLGPGTGNTIYF.